The 21 T cell receptor beta chains given below trace back to one sample, sequenced in a study of T cell responses to AZD1222 COVID-19 vaccine. The method was immunoSEQ multiplex PCR; TCRdb's version includes in-frame clones alone and lacks a portion of them. This sample has roughly 150,000 clones, with just over 90% found just once. The input for sequencing was peripheral blood, taken 28 days after the second AZD1222 dose. These receptors came from an adult who received the AZD1222 COVID-19 vaccine.

This clone came up once. V usage is TRBV5-1 and J usage is TRBJ1-2; perhaps TRBD1 as D (5 bases). Germline values: CDR1 SGHRS, CDR2 YFSETQ. V shed 0 bases and J shed 3 bases, with 6 bases lying between them. CDR3 size: 13 residues. CDR3 loop: CASSLGGHYGYTF. The CDR3 nucleotides are TGCGCCAGCAGCTTGGGGGGACACTATGGCTACACCTTC.

In DNA, the CDR3 is TGTGCCAGCAGTAAAAAAAGGGTGCAGGGGCCTTGCTCCTACAATGAGCAGTTCTTC. Translating it yields CASSKKRVQGPCSYNEQFF. V is TRBV21-1 and J is TRBJ2-1; TRBD1 reflects the table's D call only, with no check against the DNA. TRBV21-1 represents a pseudogene. This CDR3 has 19 amino acids.

This clone was seen more than once but under ten times. This chain links TRBV18 with TRBJ2-7, with D possibly being TRBD1 (6 bases). Germline V CDR1 and CDR2: KGHSH, LQKENI. The CDR3 sequence is 13 residues long. V shed 6 bases and J shed 3 bases, with 12 bases lying between them. CDR3 coding DNA: TGTGCCAGCTCGTTGGACAGACACTACGAGCAGTACTTC. As protein: CASSLDRHYEQYF.

The chain is built from TRBV19 and TRBJ2-2; TRBD1 matches 7 bases. CDR1 LNHDA and CDR2 SQIVND come from the germline V gene (reference sequence). With V trimmed by 3 bases and J by 5 bases, 6 bases remained unmatched. CDR3 length: 15 amino acids. CDR3 loop: CASSIRTGGTGELFF. As DNA, the CDR3 is TGTGCCAGTAGTATCCGGACAGGTGGGACCGGGGAGCTGTTTTTT. Supplemented by reference TRBV19 and TRBJ2-2, the full variable domain reads DGGITQSPKYLFRKEGQNVTLSCEQNLNHDAMYWYRQDPGQGLRLIYYSQIVNDFQKGDIAEGYSVSREKKESFPLTVTSAQKNPTAFYLCASSIRTGGTGELFFGEGSRLTVL.

The V and J genes are TRBV4-2 and TRBJ2-3; 9 bases match TRBD2. Germline CDR1 and CDR2: LGHNA and YNFKEQ. The CDR3 totals 16 residues. After removal of 0 bases from V and 0 bases from J, the junction contained 1 base not matched to a gene. The CDR3 loop reads CASSQEAGGSTDTQYF. CDR3 sequence (DNA): TGTGCCAGCAGCCAAGAGGCGGGGGGGAGCACAGATACGCAGTATTTT.

The chain combines TRBV5-5 with TRBJ2-3; no firm D call. Germline-derived CDR1 and CDR2 are SGHKS and YYEKEE (reference sequence). The CDR3 totals 14 residues. V was shortened by 4 bases and J by 6 bases, with 15 bases between the two germline ends. Here the CDR3 reads CASSTGPREDTQYF. The CDR3 nucleotides read TGTGCCAGCAGCACGGGCCCTAGAGAGGATACGCAGTATTTT. The variable domain in full, completed from reference TRBV5-5 and TRBJ2-3, reads DAGVTQSPTHLIKTRGQQVTLRCSPISGHKSVSWYQQVLGQGPQFIFQYYEKEERGRGNFPDRFSARQFPNYSSELNVNALLLGDSALYLCASSTGPREDTQYFGPGTRLTVL.

With regard to this clone: Additional DNA sequences in this sample encode the identical CDR3. The chain carries TRBV5-1 and TRBJ1-2, with D uncertain. From germline, CDR1 is SGHRS and CDR2 YFSETQ. The CDR3 has 10 residues. Between the trimmed V and J ends, which lost 4 bases and 6 bases, there was a span of 4 bases. The DNA of the CDR3 is TGCGCCAGCAGCCTCGATGGCTACACCTTC. Amino acid sequence: CASSLDGYTF.

The V call is TRBV7-2, the J call TRBJ1-5; the match to TRBD1 covers 7 bases. V gave up 2 bases and J gave up 6 bases; unmatched junction bases: 1. Looked up from germline, CDR1 is SGHTA and CDR2 is FQGNSA. The CDR3 has 13 residues. Here the CDR3 reads CASSLTGVQPQHF. The CDR3 DNA follows: TGTGCCAGCAGCTTAACAGGGGTTCAGCCCCAGCATTTT.

V and J are TRBV7-9 and TRBJ2-6; unclear D gene. CDR3 length: 19 residues. CDR1 is SEHNR and CDR2 is FQNEAQ in the germline V gene (reference sequence). Deletions cut 4 bases from V and 0 bases from J, with 19 bases between. The CDR3 bases are TGTGCCAGCAGCTCACCTGTGGCCCAGATCGACTCTGGGGCCAACGTCCTGACTTTC. Encoded protein: CASSSPVAQIDSGANVLTF.

V and J are TRBV6-1 and TRBJ1-3; possible D gene TRBD1, 6 bases. Germline V gene sequence: CDR1 MNHNS, CDR2 SASEGT. The length of the CDR3 is 14 residues. With 5 bases removed from V and 4 bases from J, the gap between germline ends came to 12 bases. CDR3: CASSPRGPGNTIYF. The CDR3 bases are TGTGCCAGCAGTCCGCGGGGGCCCGGAAACACCATATATTTT.

As regards this clone: Within the sample, other DNA sequences also encode this same CDR3. The genes are TRBV6-5 and TRBJ2-2; the D is unclear. This CDR3 region has 13 residues. Per the germline V gene, CDR1 is MNHEY and CDR2 is SVGAGI. V was cut by 0 bases and J by 6 bases, with 5 bases left in between. The CDR3 nucleotides are TGTGCCAGCAGTTACTCGTCCGCCGGGGAGCTGTTTTTT. Amino acids: CASSYSSAGELFF.

The J gene is TRBJ2-7, the V gene TRBV11-2; D remains unclear. The CDR3 is 13 amino acids. The germline gives CDR1 SGHAT, CDR2 FQNNGV. Trimming took 5 bases from V and 1 from J, leaving 9 bases between them. The CDR3 region is CASSPLPSYEQYF. In DNA, the CDR3 is TGTGCCAGCAGCCCCCTACCTTCCTACGAGCAGTACTTC.

This chain connects TRBV5-1 to TRBJ2-7; no reliable D call. V was shortened by 0 bases and J by 2 bases, with 12 bases between the two germline ends. CDR1 SGHRS and CDR2 YFSETQ come from the germline V gene. This CDR3 spans 15 amino acids. The CDR3 bases are TGCGCCAGCAGCTTGGGAGAATACCGCCCCTACGAGCAGTACTTC. Protein: CASSLGEYRPYEQYF.

CDR3: CASSLGRGHITDTQYF. DNA for the CDR3: TGTGCCAGCAGCTTAGGGCGAGGACATATCACAGATACGCAGTATTTT. This chain joins TRBV7-6 and TRBJ2-3, with D perhaps matching TRBD1 (5 bases). From germline, CDR1 is SGHVS and CDR2 FNYEAQ. The CDR3 has 16 amino acids. Trimming stripped 1 base from V and 2 bases from J, with 13 bases between.

The chain recombines TRBV4-1 with TRBJ1-6; D gene unclear. Trimming left V 0 bases short and J 9 bases short, with 15 bases between. Germline lookup yields CDR1 MGHRA and CDR2 YSYEKL. CDR3 length: 16 residues. The chain's CDR3 is CASSQDRVWPSSPLHF. CDR3 bases: TGCGCCAGCAGCCAAGACCGGGTATGGCCTAGTTCACCCCTCCACTTT.

In this sample, this clone turned up once. Here the CDR3 reads CASSNGDSRIYGYTF. CDR3 coding DNA: TGTGCCAGCAGCAACGGAGACAGCAGGATCTATGGCTACACCTTC. V and J are TRBV21-1 and TRBJ1-2; TRBD1, the table's D call, was not compared with the DNA. TRBV21-1 is a pseudogene. CDR3 length: 15 amino acids.

This rearrangement joins TRBV10-3 to TRBJ2-7; no firm D call. Trimming cost V 0 bases and J 6 bases, with 12 bases left between them. Per germline, CDR1 ENHRY and CDR2 SYGVKD. The CDR3 loop spans 14 amino acids. Here the CDR3 reads CAISESLGGVEQYF. CDR3 coding DNA: TGTGCCATCAGTGAGTCACTGGGTGGCGTCGAGCAGTACTTC.

V is TRBV7-3 and J is TRBJ2-3; a possible D gene is TRBD2 (5 bases). The germline V and J ends were trimmed by 1 base and 2 bases, with 10 bases remaining between them. Germline loops: CDR1 SGHTA, CDR2 FQGTGA. This CDR3 is built from 15 residues. The CDR3 DNA reads as TGTGCCAGCAGCTTAAATGGCGGGTACACAGATACGCAGTATTTT. Translated, it gives CASSLNGGYTDTQYF.

The table lists this clone with a count of one. The V gene is TRBV19, the J gene TRBJ1-6, with D possibly being TRBD1 (5 bases). Trimming pared 5 bases from V and 7 bases from J, leaving 12 bases between. CDR1 LNHDA and CDR2 SQIVND come from the germline V gene (reference sequence). This CDR3 region has 14 residues. This CDR3 is CASSWTLGNSPLHF. CDR3 sequence (DNA): TGTGCCAGTAGTTGGACACTTGGGAATTCACCCCTCCACTTT.

The genes are TRBV7-2 and TRBJ1-1; D gene uncertain. V gave up 1 base and J gave up 3 bases, with 6 bases separating them. Germline V gene lookup returns CDR1 SGHTA and CDR2 FQGNSA. This CDR3 is 13 amino acids long. CDR3 sequence (DNA): TGTGCCAGCAGCTTAGGCCCAGACACTGAAGCTTTCTTT. Protein product: CASSLGPDTEAFF.

The CDR3 sequence is CASGRTTTGVNGYTF. The CDR3 DNA reads as TGTGCTAGTGGTCGCACTACTACAGGGGTAAATGGCTACACCTTC. The chain joins TRBV12-5 to TRBJ1-2; 7 bases match TRBD1. V was pared by 5 bases and J by 6 bases, with 12 bases of the junction left unmatched. Per the germline V gene, CDR1 is LGHNT and CDR2 is FRNRAP. There are 15 residues in the CDR3.